Here is one T cell receptor beta chain with its context. Antigen: not known. The primer mix had 60 Vbeta and 13 Jbeta primers. Sequencing used immunoSEQ multiplex PCR; TCRdb keeps in-frame clones, though not all of them. The table shows more than 200,000 clones, with about three quarters occurring only once. The sample comes from a study of cytomegalovirus exposure and HLA in healthy donors. Study results and limitations: About 90% or about 30% of the time was how often most TCR beta V segments were productive, according to an earlier analysis. Trimming of TCR beta V- and J-genes showed a link, identified in a later analysis, to a missense DCLRE1C variant. Some V segments (TRBV6-2 and TRBV6-3 among them) were excluded as indistinguishable.

This CDR3 region has 17 residues. Germline loops: CDR1 LGHNA, CDR2 YSLEER. J gave up 0 bases and V 0 bases, and 2 bases lay outside the gene matches. The TCR originated in a man between 18 and 29 years old in good health and CMV-seronegative. The V gene is TRBV4-3, the J gene TRBJ2-2; 9 positions agree with TRBD2. Sequencing was carried out using PBMCs. The CDR3 reads CASSQEPSGANTGELFF. The CDR3 DNA reads TGCGCCAGCAGCCAAGAACCTAGCGGGGCGAACACCGGGGAGCTGTTTTTT.